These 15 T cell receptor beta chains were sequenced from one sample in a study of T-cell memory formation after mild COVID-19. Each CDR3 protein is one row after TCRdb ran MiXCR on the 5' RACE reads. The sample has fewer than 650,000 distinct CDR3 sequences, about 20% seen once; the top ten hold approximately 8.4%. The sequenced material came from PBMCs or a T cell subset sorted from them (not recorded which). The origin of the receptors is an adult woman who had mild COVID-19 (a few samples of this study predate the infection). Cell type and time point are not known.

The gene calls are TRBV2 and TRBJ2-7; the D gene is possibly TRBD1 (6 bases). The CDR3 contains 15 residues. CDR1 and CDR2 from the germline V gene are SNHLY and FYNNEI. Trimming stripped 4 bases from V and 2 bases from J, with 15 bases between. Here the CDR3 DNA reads TGTGCCAGCAGTGCCCGACAGGACGCTCCCTACGAGCAGTACTTC. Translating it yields CASSARQDAPYEQYF.

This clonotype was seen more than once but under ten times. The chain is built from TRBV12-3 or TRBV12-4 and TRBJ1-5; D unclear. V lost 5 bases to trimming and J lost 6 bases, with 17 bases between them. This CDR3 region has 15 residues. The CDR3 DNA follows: TGTGCCAGCAGTCAGAGTACCGGCCCAGGTCAGCCCCAGCATTTT. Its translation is CASSQSTGPGQPQHF.

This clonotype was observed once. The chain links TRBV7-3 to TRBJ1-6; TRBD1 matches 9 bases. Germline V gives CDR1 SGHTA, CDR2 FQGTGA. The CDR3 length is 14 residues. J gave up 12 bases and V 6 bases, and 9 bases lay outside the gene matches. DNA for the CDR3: TGTGCCAGCAGACTGGACAGGGGCCAGGGACCCCTCCACTTT. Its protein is CASRLDRGQGPLHF.

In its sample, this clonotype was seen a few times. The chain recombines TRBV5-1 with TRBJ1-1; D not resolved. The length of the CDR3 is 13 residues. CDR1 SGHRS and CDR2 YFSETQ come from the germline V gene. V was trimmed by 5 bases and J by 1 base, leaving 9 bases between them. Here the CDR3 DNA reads TGCGCCAGCAGTAAGGACCCGAACACTGAAGCTTTCTTT. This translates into CASSKDPNTEAFF.

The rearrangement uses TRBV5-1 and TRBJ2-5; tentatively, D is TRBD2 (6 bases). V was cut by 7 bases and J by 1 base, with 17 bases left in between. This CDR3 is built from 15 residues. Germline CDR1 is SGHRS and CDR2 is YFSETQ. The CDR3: CASGEDGRFQETQYF. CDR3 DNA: TGCGCCAGCGGGGAGGACGGCAGATTCCAAGAGACCCAGTACTTC.

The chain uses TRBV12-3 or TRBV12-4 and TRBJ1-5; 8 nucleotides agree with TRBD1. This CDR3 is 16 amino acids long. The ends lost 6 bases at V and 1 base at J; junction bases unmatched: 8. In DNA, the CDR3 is TGTGCCAGCAGCTCCCGCCGGACAGGGAGCAATCAGCCCCAGCATTTT. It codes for CASSSRRTGSNQPQHF.

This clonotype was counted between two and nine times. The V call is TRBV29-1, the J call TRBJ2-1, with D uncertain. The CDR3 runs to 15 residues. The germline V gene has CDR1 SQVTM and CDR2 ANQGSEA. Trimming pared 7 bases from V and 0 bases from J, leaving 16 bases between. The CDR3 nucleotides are TGCAGCGCCCGTGAGGCCCCGAGCTCCTACAATGAGCAGTTCTTC. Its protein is CSAREAPSSYNEQFF.

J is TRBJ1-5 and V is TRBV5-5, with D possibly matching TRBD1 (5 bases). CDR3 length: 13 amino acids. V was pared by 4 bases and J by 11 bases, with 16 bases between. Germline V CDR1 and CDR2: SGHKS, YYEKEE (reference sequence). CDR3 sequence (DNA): TGTGCCAGCAGCATGGGACCGGGTCTGGCCCAGCATTTT. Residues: CASSMGPGLAQHF.

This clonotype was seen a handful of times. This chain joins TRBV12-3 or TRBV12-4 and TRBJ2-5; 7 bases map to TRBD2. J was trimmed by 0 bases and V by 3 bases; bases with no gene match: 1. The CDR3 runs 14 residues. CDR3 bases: TGTGCCAGCAGTTTTGGACTAGACCAAGAGACCCAGTACTTC. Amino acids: CASSFGLDQETQYF.

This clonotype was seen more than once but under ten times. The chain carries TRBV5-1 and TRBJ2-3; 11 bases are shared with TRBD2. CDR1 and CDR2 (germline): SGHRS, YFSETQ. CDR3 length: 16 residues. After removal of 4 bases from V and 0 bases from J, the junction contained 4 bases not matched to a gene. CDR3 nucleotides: TGCGCCAGCAGCCCTTGGACTAGCGGGAGCACAGATACGCAGTATTTT. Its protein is CASSPWTSGSTDTQYF.

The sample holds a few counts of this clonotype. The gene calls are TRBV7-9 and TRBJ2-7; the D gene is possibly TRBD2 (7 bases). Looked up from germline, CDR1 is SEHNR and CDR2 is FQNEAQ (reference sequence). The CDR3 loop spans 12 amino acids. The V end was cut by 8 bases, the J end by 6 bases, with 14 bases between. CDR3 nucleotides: TGTGCCAGCGGCCAAGGGGGGGCCGAGCAGTACTTC. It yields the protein CASGQGGAEQYF.

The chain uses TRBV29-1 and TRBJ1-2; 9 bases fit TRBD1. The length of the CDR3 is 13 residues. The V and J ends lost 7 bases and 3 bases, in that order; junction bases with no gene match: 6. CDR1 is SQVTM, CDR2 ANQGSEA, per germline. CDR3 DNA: TGCAGCGCTACAGGGGGCGCGGACTATGGCTACACCTTC. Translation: CSATGGADYGYTF.

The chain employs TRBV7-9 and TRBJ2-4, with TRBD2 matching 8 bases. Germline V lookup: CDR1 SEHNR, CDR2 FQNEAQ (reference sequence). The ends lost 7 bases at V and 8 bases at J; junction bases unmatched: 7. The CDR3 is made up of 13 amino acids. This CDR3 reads CASKREGGYIQYF. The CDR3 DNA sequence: TGTGCCAGCAAACGGGAGGGCGGATACATTCAGTACTTC.

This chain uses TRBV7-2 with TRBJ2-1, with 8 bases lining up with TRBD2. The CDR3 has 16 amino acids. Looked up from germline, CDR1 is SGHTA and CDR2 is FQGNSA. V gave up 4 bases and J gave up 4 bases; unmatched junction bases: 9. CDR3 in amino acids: CASSSGGGRTYNEQFF. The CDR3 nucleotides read TGTGCCAGCAGCTCTGGGGGCGGGAGGACATACAATGAGCAGTTCTTC.

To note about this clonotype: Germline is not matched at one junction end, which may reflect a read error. The DNA of the CDR3 is TGTGCCACCAGTGTTTTGGGACAGGGTAGGAATGAGCAGTTCTTC. This encodes CATSVLGQGRNEQFF. The chain has TRBV24-1 and TRBJ2-1; 9 positions match TRBD1. CDR3 length equals 15 residues. Germline V gene sequence: CDR1 KGHDR, CDR2 SFDVKD.